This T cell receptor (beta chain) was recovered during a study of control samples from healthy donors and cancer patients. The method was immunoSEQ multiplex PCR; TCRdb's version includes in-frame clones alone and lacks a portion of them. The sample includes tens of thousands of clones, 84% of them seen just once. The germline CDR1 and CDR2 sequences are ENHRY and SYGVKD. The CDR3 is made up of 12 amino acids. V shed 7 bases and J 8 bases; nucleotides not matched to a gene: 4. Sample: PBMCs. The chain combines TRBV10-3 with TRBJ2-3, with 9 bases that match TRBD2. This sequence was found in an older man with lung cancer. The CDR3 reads CAIKLAGGTQYF. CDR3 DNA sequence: TGTGCCATCAAACTAGCGGGTGGTACGCAGTATTTT.